The clone carrying this T cell receptor beta chain was counted only a few times. Its antigen remains unknown. Patients aged 18 to 65 had newly diagnosed hyperthyroidism that had lasted under 2 months. The TCR beta CDR3 regions underwent amplification using RNA transcripts as the source. HTBI primers drove first-round RT-PCR of the TCR CDR3. TCRdb called the multiplex PCR reads again in MiXCR, with one record for every CDR3 protein. The sample comprises a few hundred thousand distinct CDR3 sequences, 15% to 17% of which are singletons, and around 6.6% rests with the top ten. These data originate in a study of T cells in Graves' hyperthyroidism and ophthalmopathy. The CDR3 covers 15 residues. J gave up 5 bases and V 6 bases, and 8 bases lay outside the gene matches. Looked up from germline, CDR1 is MNHNS and CDR2 is SASEGT. Whole-study results and caveats: Model predictions of ophthalmopathy came a median approximately 6.5 months before onset. Blood also contained most expanded thyroid clonotypes above 0.001.

The rearrangement links TRBV6-1 to TRBJ2-2; 8 bases map to TRBD2. The TCR sequence derives from a woman aged 25 to 39 with Graves' hyperthyroidism. The material sequenced was blood. The chain's CDR3 is CASRLAGLGTGELFF. The CDR3 DNA follows: TGTGCCAGCAGATTAGCGGGGTTGGGAACCGGGGAGCTGTTTTTT.